This T cell receptor beta chain was captured by sequencing in a study of untreated major depressive disorder. TCRdb keeps only in-frame clones here, not all; method: immunoSEQ multiplex PCR. This repertoire shows 23,000 or so clones, roughly nine tenths found once; its top ten account for roughly 0.72%. This clone occurred a few times. Antigen: not known. Study-level findings and limits: Generalizability is limited by the comparatively small study sample. CD4+ T cells from depressed patients used TRBV05-01 (Vbeta 5.1) more often than controls.

Germline CDR1 SGHKS, CDR2 YYEKEE (reference sequence). This CDR3 spans 14 amino acids. Trimming removed 3 bases from V and 7 bases from J; junction bases left unmatched: 8. Patients were free of psychiatric medication for at least 8 weeks. The gene calls are TRBV5-5 and TRBJ1-1; 8 bases map to TRBD1. The receptor was isolated from a woman aged 30 to 39 with major depressive disorder. Sequences were obtained from CD4+ T cells from PBMCs. The CDR3 is CASSSWTGLGEAFF. The CDR3 coding sequence is TGTGCCAGCAGCTCCTGGACAGGGTTAGGTGAAGCTTTCTTT.